This TCR beta chain is drawn from a study of blood T cell repertoires in COVID-19. For the study at large: Spain, Italy and the United States supplied samples that represented acute and convalescent COVID-19. In each case, the material was cDNA or gDNA derived from T cells, B-cell-depleted T cells, or PBMCs.

The V segment lost 0 bases and the J segment 4 bases; nucleotides outside the gene matches: 2. Germline values: CDR1 MNHEY, CDR2 SVGAGI. This CDR3 spans 16 amino acids. As originally analysed: Cell counts per sample came from amplifying reference gene primers. Libraries were prepared by immunoSEQ multiplex PCR; TCRdb keeps only in-frame clonotypes and omits some of them. The D gene and trimming were derived from the DNA, and the V and J assignments and clone size from that table. Here the sample spans 75,000 to 95,000 clones, approximately 88% being singletons. The chain carries TRBV6-5 and TRBJ2-1; 11 nucleotides align to TRBD2. Specimen: peripheral blood. This TCR derives from a man in his fifties with active COVID-19. The CDR3 region has the DNA TGTGCCAGCAGTTACTCGGGGACTAGCGGTTACAATGAGCAGTTCTTC. Its translation is CASSYSGTSGYNEQFF.